This T cell receptor (beta chain) was recovered during a study of type 1 regulatory T cells. MiXCR, run by TCRdb on the reads, gives a single entry per CDR3 protein. The sample yields 60,000 to 80,000 distinct CDR3 sequences, about 62% seen once. In the case of this clonotype: Its antigen is undetermined.

The J segment lost 6 bases and the V segment lost 1 base, leaving 7 bases of the junction unmatched. CDR3 length: 15 amino acids. Germline-derived CDR1 and CDR2 are KGHSH and LQKENI. The genes are TRBV18 and TRBJ1-1, with 8 nucleotides matching TRBD1. The sample consisted of cultured T cells, either the whole culture or a sorted T cell fraction (not recorded which). Subset defined: Tr1-enriched cell product generated in vitro against host alloantigens. The origin of this receptor is a human donor in good health. The CDR3 DNA follows: TGTGCCAGCTCACCACGGACAGGGTCGGACGCTGAAGCTTTCTTT. Its translation: CASSPRTGSDAEAFF.